This T cell receptor beta chain is drawn from a study of Ad26.COV2.S vaccination and SARS-CoV-2 variants. The overall study: Donor participated within the Ad26.COV2.S arm of the COV1001 trial. By the intramuscular route, Ad26.COV2.S was given once, or twice 56 days apart.

V shed 5 bases, J shed 0 bases, and the junction held 6 bases outside the gene matches. Germline values: CDR1 SGHNT, CDR2 YENEEA. The CDR3 extends over 16 amino acids. Treatment here: around 19 received Ad26.COV2.S at low or high dose, single or two shots; 5 received placebo; per-sample allocation not given. The investigators took samples on day 63 after the first vaccine or placebo injection. TCRdb's copy holds only in-frame clones and misses some; the assay was immunoSEQ multiplex PCR. The data hold some 320,000 clones, with 86% observed a single time. The sequence came from a person aged 18 to 59 who received the Ad26.COV2.S COVID-19 vaccine or a placebo. The material was peripheral blood, obtained in a trial of Ad26.COV2.S vaccine versus placebo. The rearrangement uses TRBV11-3 and TRBJ1-1; 10 nucleotides match TRBD1. CDR3 bases: TGTGCCAGCAGCCCACGGGACAGGGGCATGAACACTGAAGCTTTCTTT. Encoded protein: CASSPRDRGMNTEAFF.